Each of the 9 T cell receptor beta chains below was sequenced from the same sample in a study of shared T cell receptors in the human thymus. Some clones are missing from TCRdb's copy, which holds only in-frame ones; the method was immunoSEQ multiplex PCR. This sample yields some 700,000 clones, of which 85% to 90% are seen a single time; around 0.0099% belongs to the top ten. These same data were also listed under a study on human thymus T cells.

Sequenced sample: thymocytes. The receptor source for this set is a boy under two years old with a congenital heart defect.

The V and J genes are TRBV10-3 and TRBJ1-2, with D possibly matching TRBD1 (5 bases). This CDR3 comprises 14 residues. Trimming cost V 6 bases and J 3 bases, with 14 bases left between them. The germline V gene has CDR1 ENHRY and CDR2 SYGVKD. The CDR3 protein is CAIRTAREDYGYTF. DNA of the CDR3: TGTGCCATCAGGACCGCCAGGGAGGACTATGGCTACACCTTC.

This chain links TRBV14 with TRBJ2-3; 9 positions agree with TRBD2. Germline-derived CDR1 and CDR2 are SGHDN and FVKESK. Trimming cost V 5 bases and J 2 bases; bases outside gene matches: 11. The CDR3 is 17 amino acids. CDR3 region: CASSNSPGLADTDTQYF. DNA for the CDR3: TGTGCCAGCAGCAATTCTCCGGGACTAGCTGACACAGATACGCAGTATTTT. Full variable domain (remainder filled in from reference TRBV14 and TRBJ2-3): EAGVTQFPSHSVIEKGQTVTLRCDPISGHDNLYWYRRVMGKEIKFLLHFVKESKQDESGMPNNRFLAERTGGTYSTLKVQPAELEDSGVYFCASSNSPGLADTDTQYFGPGTRLTVL.

V is TRBV27 and J is TRBJ2-7, with D perhaps matching TRBD1 (5 bases). Germline V gene data show CDR1 as MNHEY and CDR2 as SMNVEV (reference sequence). Between the trimmed V and J ends, which lost 4 bases and 6 bases, there was a span of 13 bases. There are 13 residues in the CDR3. CDR3 amino acids: CASSWGTGFEQYF. The CDR3 DNA sequence: TGTGCCAGCAGTTGGGGAACAGGTTTCGAGCAGTACTTC.

The V call is TRBV5-1, the J call TRBJ2-5; 8 bases are a match to TRBD1. This CDR3 spans 15 amino acids. The junction had 9 bases not matched to a gene; V was cut back by 4 bases and J by 4 bases. CDR1 is SGHRS, CDR2 YFSETQ, per germline. The CDR3 bases are TGCGCCAGCAGCCCGCCCTGGACAGGGTCAGAGACCCAGTACTTC. Residues: CASSPPWTGSETQYF.

The chain employs TRBV14 and TRBJ2-7; 9 bases align to TRBD1. The CDR3 runs to 16 residues. V lost 4 bases, J lost 3 bases, and 10 bases stayed unmatched. Germline V lookup: CDR1 SGHDN, CDR2 FVKESK. The CDR3 loop reads CASSRGTGSPHYEQYF. DNA for the CDR3: TGTGCCAGCAGCCGAGGGACAGGGAGCCCCCACTACGAGCAGTACTTC. The full variable domain, in which reference TRBV14 and TRBJ2-7 provide the parts outside the CDR3, is EAGVTQFPSHSVIEKGQTVTLRCDPISGHDNLYWYRRVMGKEIKFLLHFVKESKQDESGMPNNRFLAERTGGTYSTLKVQPAELEDSGVYFCASSRGTGSPHYEQYFGPGTRLTVT.

CDR3 protein: CASSAITLAGGREQYF. The CDR3 region has the DNA TGTGCCAGCAGTGCCATCACACTAGCGGGAGGGCGCGAGCAGTACTTC. V usage is TRBV28 and J usage is TRBJ2-7, with 13 nucleotides matching TRBD2. The CDR3 consists of 16 residues. J lost 6 bases, V lost 5 bases, and 10 bases had no gene match. Germline values: CDR1 MDHEN, CDR2 SYDVKM.

This chain joins TRBV6-5 and TRBJ2-2; the match to TRBD2 covers 7 bases. The CDR3 sequence is 14 residues long. Unmatched junction bases numbered 4, after V lost 2 bases and J lost 7 bases. The germline V gene has CDR1 MNHEY and CDR2 SVGAGI. CDR3 coding DNA: TGTGCCAGCAGTTACCGCGGGAGAGGCGGGGAGCTGTTTTTT. As protein: CASSYRGRGGELFF.

Comment on this clone: The sample holds other DNA sequences that translate to the same CDR3. The chain employs TRBV6-5 and TRBJ2-1; 12 positions agree with TRBD2. The V segment lost 2 bases and the J segment 4 bases; nucleotides outside the gene matches: 0. CDR1 is MNHEY, CDR2 SVGAGI, per germline. The CDR3 contains 15 residues. The CDR3 nucleotides read TGTGCCAGCAGTTACGGACTAGCGGGATACAATGAGCAGTTCTTC. This codes for CASSYGLAGYNEQFF.

The chain employs TRBV5-1 and TRBJ2-3; 7 bases match TRBD1. Germline-derived CDR1 and CDR2 are SGHRS and YFSETQ. CDR3 length equals 15 residues. Trimming removed 3 bases from V and 3 bases from J; junction bases left unmatched: 7. CDR3 bases: TGCGCCAGCAGCTCCAAGCAGGGGGAAACAGATACGCAGTATTTT. It translates to CASSSKQGETDTQYF.